Presented here are 18 T cell receptor beta chains from one specimen sequenced in a study of control samples from healthy donors and cancer patients. Measured with immunoSEQ multiplex PCR; TCRdb has only the in-frame clones, and not every one. This sample has roughly 90,000 clones, with roughly four fifths found just once. The sample taken for sequencing was blood. The receptor set was obtained from a woman between 55 and 75 years old in good health.

The chain employs TRBV5-1 and TRBJ2-1, with D uncertain. Trimming pared 0 bases from V and 3 bases from J, leaving 4 bases between. The CDR3 sequence is 13 residues long. Germline-derived CDR1 and CDR2 are SGHRS and YFSETQ. CDR3 sequence: CASSLDNYNEQFF. The CDR3 nucleotides are TGCGCCAGCAGCTTGGACAACTACAATGAGCAGTTCTTC.

The rearrangement joins TRBV6-5 to TRBJ1-6; 11 bases line up with TRBD1. This CDR3 region has 16 residues. The V gene's germline CDR1 is MNHEY and CDR2 SVGAGI. Trimming cost V 0 bases and J 10 bases; bases outside gene matches: 5. Here the CDR3 reads CASSYSSGQGGSPLHF. The CDR3 region has the DNA TGTGCCAGCAGTTACTCTTCGGGACAGGGGGGATCACCCCTCCACTTT.

This clone ranks as medium-sized. The gene calls are TRBV6-1 and TRBJ1-2; TRBD1 might be the D (6 bases). This CDR3 is built from 14 residues. The V gene lost 2 bases and the J gene lost 4 bases, with 11 bases spanning the gap. Germline CDR1 MNHNS, CDR2 SASEGT. The CDR3 sequence is CASSETQGSYGYTF. CDR3 coding DNA: TGTGCCAGCAGTGAAACACAGGGCTCCTATGGCTACACCTTC.

The table lists this clone with a few counts. This chain joins TRBV6-5 and TRBJ1-2, with D unresolved. Trimming pared 2 bases from V and 5 bases from J, leaving 12 bases between. This CDR3 is 14 amino acids long. Germline CDR1 is MNHEY and CDR2 is SVGAGI. The CDR3 DNA sequence: TGTGCCAGCAGTTACGAGGGATCGGCTTATGGCTACACCTTC. Protein: CASSYEGSAYGYTF.

This sequence joins TRBV5-5 and TRBJ1-2; D possibly corresponds to TRBD1 (5 bases). Per the germline V gene, CDR1 is SGHKS and CDR2 is YYEKEE (reference sequence). The CDR3 totals 15 residues. V was shortened by 1 base and J by 3 bases, with 13 bases between the two germline ends. The CDR3 is CASSLWSRADYGYTF. The CDR3 nucleotides are TGTGCCAGCAGCTTGTGGAGCAGGGCTGACTATGGCTACACCTTC.

A single count supports this clone. The rearrangement uses TRBV27 and TRBJ2-2, with 10 bases fitting TRBD2. Germline V lookup: CDR1 MNHEY, CDR2 SMNVEV (reference sequence). V shed 8 bases and J 4 bases; nucleotides not matched to a gene: 7. CDR3 length equals 15 residues. The CDR3 region is CASRGRTSGTGELFF. The CDR3 nucleotides are TGTGCCAGCCGGGGCAGGACTAGCGGCACCGGGGAGCTGTTTTTT.

The gene calls are TRBV11-2 and TRBJ2-7; D remains ambiguous. This CDR3 comprises 14 residues. Germline V CDR1 and CDR2: SGHAT, FQNNGV. V gave up 1 base and J gave up 1 base, with 8 bases separating them. CDR3 residues: CASSLGTVSYEQYF. CDR3 DNA: TGTGCCAGCAGCTTAGGGACGGTTTCCTACGAGCAGTACTTC.

The gene calls are TRBV19 and TRBJ1-4, with D unclear. CDR3 length equals 15 residues. V was cut by 0 bases and J by 8 bases, with 13 bases left in between. Germline CDR1 reads LNHDA; CDR2 reads SQIVND (reference sequence). CDR3 DNA sequence: TGTGCCAGTAGTATAGAGAACGGCTTTGGGGAAAAACTGTTTTTT. It specifies CASSIENGFGEKLFF.

The chain links TRBV3-1 (or the pseudogene TRBV3-2) to TRBJ1-6; 9 bases align to TRBD1. V lost 0 bases to trimming and J lost 6 bases; unmatched junction nucleotides: 0. Germline lookup yields CDR1 LGHDT and CDR2 YNNKEL (reference sequence). The CDR3 has 15 amino acids. As DNA, the CDR3 is TGTGCCAGCAGCCAAGAGACAGGGGGTAATTCACCCCTCCACTTT. Translating it yields CASSQETGGNSPLHF.

V usage is TRBV5-6 and J usage is TRBJ2-5; D is uncertain. This CDR3 comprises 12 residues. Per the germline V gene, CDR1 is SGHDT and CDR2 is YYEEEE. The V gene lost 4 bases and the J gene lost 5 bases, with 9 bases spanning the gap. The CDR3 reads CASSPNRETQYF. The CDR3 region has the DNA TGTGCCAGCAGCCCCAACCGCGAGACCCAGTACTTC.

The chain carries TRBV18 and TRBJ2-5; D not resolved. CDR1 KGHSH and CDR2 LQKENI come from the germline V gene. Trimming left V 3 bases short and J 5 bases short, with 10 bases between. The CDR3 loop spans 13 amino acids. CDR3 loop: CASSPRQTETQYF. CDR3 nucleotide sequence: TGTGCCAGCTCACCTCGTCAAACGGAGACCCAGTACTTC. Supplemented by reference TRBV18 and TRBJ2-5, the full variable domain reads NAGVMQNPRHLVRRRGQEARLRCSPMKGHSHVYWYRQLPEEGLKFMVYLQKENIIDESGMPKERFSAEFPKEGPSILRIQQVVRGDSAAYFCASSPRQTETQYFGPGTRLLVL.

The V call is TRBV21-1, the J call TRBJ1-5. TRBV21-1 is a pseudogene. This CDR3 contains 11 residues. CDR3 region: CASSLLRPQHF. The CDR3 DNA reads TGTGCCAGCAGCCTCTTGCGGCCCCAGCATTTT.

The rearrangement joins TRBV28 to TRBJ1-2; D unclear. This CDR3 has 13 residues. Trimming removed 2 bases at V and 6 bases at J, with 10 bases between. Germline V lookup: CDR1 MDHEN, CDR2 SYDVKM. The CDR3 nucleotides read TGTGCCAGCAGTTTAGTCCCAAGTGATGGCTACACCTTC. The encoded protein is CASSLVPSDGYTF.

This clone was detected once. CDR3 region: CASRQGTRSTDTQYF. The CDR3 region has the DNA TGCGCCAGCAGACAAGGGACTCGAAGCACAGATACGCAGTATTTT. The V and J genes are TRBV5-1 and TRBJ2-3; maybe TRBD2 (6 bases). The V end lost 5 bases, the J end lost 0 bases, and 13 bases lay between the germline ends. CDR1 SGHRS and CDR2 YFSETQ come from the germline V gene. The CDR3 is 15 residues long. Supplemented by reference TRBV5-1 and TRBJ2-3, the full variable domain reads KAGVTQTPRYLIKTRGQQVTLSCSPISGHRSVSWYQQTPGQGLQFLFEYFSETQRNKGNFPGRFSGRQFSNSRSEMNVSTLELGDSALYLCASRQGTRSTDTQYFGPGTRLTVL.

The table lists this clone with a few counts. This sequence joins TRBV10-3 and TRBJ1-2, with D possibly TRBD1 on 5 matching bases. V was clipped by 10 bases and J by 1 base, with 13 bases between them. The CDR3 is made up of 13 amino acids. Germline CDR1 is ENHRY and CDR2 is SYGVKD. The CDR3, as DNA: TGTGCCACCGGGGACGGAATTAACTATGGCTACACCTTC. Its translation: CATGDGINYGYTF.

The V call is TRBV12-3 or TRBV12-4, the J call TRBJ1-1; unclear D gene. The ends were cut back, 1 base at V and 5 bases at J, with 8 bases in the middle. CDR3 length equals 13 residues. CDR3 amino acids: CASSLESQTEAFF. The CDR3 DNA reads TGTGCCAGCAGTTTAGAGAGTCAGACTGAAGCTTTCTTT.

The chain carries TRBV6-1 and TRBJ2-7, with D possibly being TRBD2 (7 bases). CDR1 is MNHNS, CDR2 SASEGT, per germline. V was trimmed by 2 bases and J by 3 bases, leaving 17 bases between them. The CDR3 covers 16 residues. CDR3 region: CASSEPRGGGGYEQYF. CDR3 nucleotides: TGTGCCAGCAGTGAACCCCGTGGGGGGGGCGGCTACGAGCAGTACTTC.

The rearrangement uses TRBV18 and TRBJ1-2, with D tentatively TRBD1 (6 bases). The CDR3 totals 16 residues. Deletions cut 2 bases from V and 2 bases from J, with 15 bases between. Germline-derived CDR1 and CDR2 are KGHSH and LQKENI. CDR3 DNA sequence: TGTGCCAGCTCACCAAGCGCCGGGACACAGAACTATGGCTACACCTTC. It yields the protein CASSPSAGTQNYGYTF.